The following is a TCR beta chain sequence with its context. This record comes from a study of T cell repertoires in ileal Crohn's disease. With V trimmed by 6 bases and J by 1 base, 8 bases remained unmatched. The CDR3 spans 16 residues. Germline-derived CDR1 and CDR2 are SGHTA and FQGNSA. Approximately 550 nanograms of biopsy DNA per sample underwent TCRB immunosequencing. Some clones are missing from TCRdb's copy, which holds only in-frame ones; the method was immunoSEQ multiplex PCR. This table has 15,000 to 20,000 clones, 93% appearing once. Sequenced input: ileal tissue. The chain combines TRBV7-2 with TRBJ1-4; 7 nucleotides match TRBD1. This TCR was recovered from an adult with Crohn's disease. The CDR3: CASSLSNRGTNEKLFF. DNA for the CDR3: TGTGCCAGCAGTCTATCGAACAGGGGAACTAATGAAAAACTGTTTTTT.